These T cell receptor beta chains were read from a single sample in a study of blood T cell repertoires in COVID-19. Measured with immunoSEQ multiplex PCR; TCRdb has only the in-frame clones, and not every one. The sample lists some 200,000 clones; approximately 86% were seen once. Sequenced: PBMCs or T cells enriched from blood (not recorded which). The receptors come from a woman aged 25 to 39 who had recovered from COVID-19. The CDR3 runs from the conserved cysteine through the conserved F or W. Each record gives: clone size, V gene, J gene, D gene, CDR3 length, CDR3 DNA, CDR3 protein. A D gene is named only where the DNA matches it firmly. Where a row states a size, it is once, few, many or the class of an expanded clone; other rows omit it.

clone size: NA
V gene: TRBV6-2/TRBV6-3
J gene: TRBJ2-6
D gene: TRBD1
CDR3 length: 18
CDR3 DNA: TGTGCCAGCAGCCCTTACGGGACAGGGATCTCTGGGGCCAACGTCCTGACTTTC
CDR3 protein: CASSPYGTGISGANVLTF

clone size: NA
V gene: TRBV5-5
J gene: TRBJ1-2
D gene: NA
CDR3 length: 13
CDR3 DNA: TGTGCCAGCATCCCCGGGGGGGCGCGAGGCTACACCTTC
CDR3 protein: CASIPGGARGYTF

clone size: NA
V gene: TRBV6-6
J gene: TRBJ2-3
D gene: NA
CDR3 length: 15
CDR3 DNA: TGTGCCAGCAAGGACGGGACTCTCAGCACAGATACGCAGTATTTT
CDR3 protein: CASKDGTLSTDTQYF

clone size: NA
V gene: TRBV6-5
J gene: TRBJ1-2
D gene: TRBD1
CDR3 length: 15
CDR3 DNA: TGTGCCAGCAGTTACTCCGTGACAGGGGTGGGTGGCTACACCTTC
CDR3 protein: CASSYSVTGVGGYTF

clone size: NA
V gene: TRBV11-2
J gene: TRBJ2-7
D gene: TRBD1
CDR3 length: 15
CDR3 DNA: TGTGCCAGCAGCCTGACAGGGGCCTACTCCTACGAGCAGTACTTC
CDR3 protein: CASSLTGAYSYEQYF

clone size: once
V gene: TRBV7-2
J gene: TRBJ1-3
D gene: NA
CDR3 length: 15
CDR3 DNA: TGTGCCAGCAGCTCAAAACGGGTAGCTGGAAACACCATATATTTT
CDR3 protein: CASSSKRVAGNTIYF

clone size: NA
V gene: TRBV6-2/TRBV6-3
J gene: TRBJ1-5
D gene: TRBD1
CDR3 length: 14
CDR3 DNA: TGTGCCAGCAGTCGACAGGGGGAAAATCAGCCCCAGCATTTT
CDR3 protein: CASSRQGENQPQHF

clone size: few
V gene: TRBV11-2
J gene: TRBJ2-1
D gene: NA
CDR3 length: 16
CDR3 DNA: TGTGCCAGCAGCCTTCGGGGGAGCGGGTCGTACAATGAGCAGTTCTTC
CDR3 protein: CASSLRGSGSYNEQFF

clone size: NA
V gene: TRBV27
J gene: TRBJ1-6
D gene: TRBD1
CDR3 length: 17
CDR3 DNA: TGTGCCAGCAGTTTGGAGAGGGGGACAGGGAATAATTCACCCCTCCACTTT
CDR3 protein: CASSLERGTGNNSPLHF

clone size: NA
V gene: TRBV5-1
J gene: TRBJ1-5
D gene: NA
CDR3 length: 13
CDR3 DNA: TGCGCCAGCAGCCGGGGAGAGCATCAGCCCCAGCATTTT
CDR3 protein: CASSRGEHQPQHF

clone size: NA
V gene: TRBV13
J gene: TRBJ1-1
D gene: NA
CDR3 length: 13
CDR3 DNA: TGTGCCAGCAGCTTTGGGCAGGGTGCCGAAGCTTTCTTT
CDR3 protein: CASSFGQGAEAFF

clone size: NA
V gene: TRBV23-1
J gene: TRBJ1-4
D gene: NA
CDR3 length: 17
CDR3 DNA: TGCGCCAGCAGTCCACCAGGCCGCTGCCCAACTAATGAAAAACTGTTTTTT
CDR3 protein: CASSPPGRCPTNEKLFF

clone size: NA
V gene: TRBV30
J gene: TRBJ1-2
D gene: NA
CDR3 length: 14
CDR3 DNA: TGTGCCTGGGGAACCGGCGGGGGTTTTAATGGCTACACCTTC
CDR3 protein: CAWGTGGGFNGYTF

clone size: NA
V gene: TRBV24-1
J gene: TRBJ2-1
D gene: NA
CDR3 length: 13
CDR3 DNA: TGTGCCACCGGGCCCACGGGATACAATGAGCAGTTCTTC
CDR3 protein: CATGPTGYNEQFF

clone size: NA
V gene: TRBV19
J gene: TRBJ2-1
D gene: NA
CDR3 length: 15
CDR3 DNA: TGTGCCAGTAGTAGGGGAGAGCGGGTCTACAATGAGCAGTTCTTC
CDR3 protein: CASSRGERVYNEQFF

clone size: NA
V gene: TRBV5-1
J gene: TRBJ2-1
D gene: NA
CDR3 length: 13
CDR3 DNA: TGCGCCAGCAGCTTGCTACTAAACAATGAGCAGTTCTTC
CDR3 protein: CASSLLLNNEQFF

clone size: NA
V gene: TRBV29-1
J gene: TRBJ1-2
D gene: NA
CDR3 length: 13
CDR3 DNA: TGCAGCGTTGTCCTAGACAGTAACTATGGCTACACCTTC
CDR3 protein: CSVVLDSNYGYTF

clone size: NA
V gene: TRBV11-3
J gene: TRBJ1-2
D gene: NA
CDR3 length: 14
CDR3 DNA: TGTGCCAGCAGCTTAGCAGCAGGGTCGGGTGGCTACACCTTC
CDR3 protein: CASSLAAGSGGYTF

clone size: NA
V gene: TRBV10-3
J gene: TRBJ1-1
D gene: TRBD1
CDR3 length: 14
CDR3 DNA: TGTGCCATCAGTGTTATGGACAGGGAAAGTGAAGCTTTCTTT
CDR3 protein: CAISVMDRESEAFF

clone size: once
V gene: TRBV28
J gene: TRBJ1-3
D gene: TRBD1
CDR3 length: 16
CDR3 DNA: TGTGCCAGCAGCTTCCGGGACAGGCTCTCTGGAAACACCATATATTTT
CDR3 protein: CASSFRDRLSGNTIYF

clone size: NA
V gene: TRBV25-1
J gene: TRBJ1-1
D gene: NA
CDR3 length: 11
CDR3 DNA: TGTGCCAGCAGAAATAGAGGGGAAGCTTTCTTT
CDR3 protein: CASRNRGEAFF

clone size: NA
V gene: TRBV4-2
J gene: TRBJ2-7
D gene: NA
CDR3 length: 15
CDR3 DNA: TGTGCCAGCAGCCAAGACCCTCTTGTTTCCTACGAGCAGTACTTC
CDR3 protein: CASSQDPLVSYEQYF

clone size: NA
V gene: TRBV19
J gene: TRBJ1-1
D gene: NA
CDR3 length: 13
CDR3 DNA: TGTGCCAGTGGGGCGGGGGAGGACACTGAAGCTTTCTTT
CDR3 protein: CASGAGEDTEAFF

clone size: NA
V gene: TRBV4-1
J gene: TRBJ2-5
D gene: NA
CDR3 length: 13
CDR3 DNA: TGCGCCAGCGGTTCTTTTCAGTCAGAGACCCAGTACTTC
CDR3 protein: CASGSFQSETQYF

clone size: NA
V gene: TRBV3-1/TRBV3-2
J gene: TRBJ2-7
D gene: TRBD1
CDR3 length: 14
CDR3 DNA: TGTGCCAGCAGCCTATCCGGGACAGGAGCCGAGCAGTACTTC
CDR3 protein: CASSLSGTGAEQYF

clone size: NA
V gene: TRBV5-6
J gene: TRBJ1-6
D gene: TRBD1
CDR3 length: 16
CDR3 DNA: TGTGCCAGCAGCACCCGCCCCGGACAGGGGCGGTCACCCCTCCACTTT
CDR3 protein: CASSTRPGQGRSPLHF

clone size: NA
V gene: TRBV5-1
J gene: TRBJ2-1
D gene: NA
CDR3 length: 15
CDR3 DNA: TGCGCCAGCAGCTTGGCGGTGAGCTCCTACAATGAGCAGTTCTTC
CDR3 protein: CASSLAVSSYNEQFF

clone size: NA
V gene: TRBV12-5
J gene: TRBJ1-4
D gene: NA
CDR3 length: 18
CDR3 DNA: TGTGCTAGTGGCCAATACTTTCAGGGATTTGCAACTAATGAAAAACTGTTTTTT
CDR3 protein: CASGQYFQGFATNEKLFF

clone size: once
V gene: TRBV5-1
J gene: TRBJ1-6
D gene: NA
CDR3 length: 17
CDR3 DNA: TGCGCCAGCAGCTTGGGCGCCCCGGGGAGAGGGAATTCACCCCTCCACTTT
CDR3 protein: CASSLGAPGRGNSPLHF

clone size: few
V gene: TRBV6-5
J gene: TRBJ1-2
D gene: NA
CDR3 length: 14
CDR3 DNA: TGTGCCAGCAGTTACGGTGTAGGGGGTCATGGCTACACCTTC
CDR3 protein: CASSYGVGGHGYTF

clone size: once
V gene: TRBV27
J gene: TRBJ2-7
D gene: NA
CDR3 length: 14
CDR3 DNA: TGTGCCAGCAGTACGACAGTTGAGTCCTACGAGCAGTACTTC
CDR3 protein: CASSTTVESYEQYF

clone size: NA
V gene: TRBV4-1
J gene: TRBJ1-6
D gene: NA
CDR3 length: 16
CDR3 DNA: TGCGCCAGCAGCCAAGGACTATCCCAATATAATTCACCCCTCCACTTT
CDR3 protein: CASSQGLSQYNSPLHF

clone size: NA
V gene: TRBV3-1/TRBV3-2
J gene: TRBJ2-1
D gene: TRBD2
CDR3 length: 15
CDR3 DNA: TGTGCCAGCAGTTCTAGCGGGAGAAATGGCAATGAGCAGTTCTTC
CDR3 protein: CASSSSGRNGNEQFF

clone size: few
V gene: TRBV5-4
J gene: TRBJ1-2
D gene: NA
CDR3 length: 17
CDR3 DNA: TGTGCCAGCAGCTCTTTCCAGTTGTCCAGGGGAAACTATGGCTACACCTTC
CDR3 protein: CASSSFQLSRGNYGYTF

clone size: NA
V gene: TRBV6-4
J gene: TRBJ2-2
D gene: NA
CDR3 length: 14
CDR3 DNA: TGTGCCAGCAGCTTGAGGGCCGGGCGTGGGGAGCTGTTTTTT
CDR3 protein: CASSLRAGRGELFF

clone size: once
V gene: TRBV12-3/TRBV12-4
J gene: TRBJ2-7
D gene: NA
CDR3 length: 13
CDR3 DNA: TGTGCCAGCAGTCGGGACTCATCCTACGAGCAGTACTTC
CDR3 protein: CASSRDSSYEQYF

clone size: NA
V gene: TRBV5-1
J gene: TRBJ2-3
D gene: TRBD1
CDR3 length: 14
CDR3 DNA: TGCGCCAGCAGCCCCGGACAGGGAACAGATACGCAGTATTTT
CDR3 protein: CASSPGQGTDTQYF

clone size: NA
V gene: TRBV7-2
J gene: TRBJ1-1
D gene: TRBD1
CDR3 length: 14
CDR3 DNA: TGTGCCAGCAGCAGAACAGGGGGAAACACTGAAGCTTTCTTT
CDR3 protein: CASSRTGGNTEAFF

clone size: NA
V gene: TRBV6-5
J gene: TRBJ1-1
D gene: NA
CDR3 length: 14
CDR3 DNA: TGTGCCAGCAGTTACTCCGGCAGGGTACCTGAAGCTTTCTTT
CDR3 protein: CASSYSGRVPEAFF

clone size: NA
V gene: TRBV5-1
J gene: TRBJ1-6
D gene: TRBD1
CDR3 length: 15
CDR3 DNA: TGCGCCAGCAGCAGAACAGGGGACAAGGATTCACCCCTCCACTTT
CDR3 protein: CASSRTGDKDSPLHF

clone size: NA
V gene: TRBV9
J gene: TRBJ1-1
D gene: NA
CDR3 length: 13
CDR3 DNA: TGTGCCAGCAGCCTAACAGTGGGCACTGAAGCTTTCTTT
CDR3 protein: CASSLTVGTEAFF

clone size: NA
V gene: TRBV19
J gene: TRBJ1-1
D gene: TRBD1
CDR3 length: 11
CDR3 DNA: TGTGCCAGTAGGCAGGGGGCCTACGCTTTCTTT
CDR3 protein: CASRQGAYAFF

clone size: NA
V gene: TRBV7-9
J gene: TRBJ2-2
D gene: TRBD1
CDR3 length: 15
CDR3 DNA: TGTGCCAGCAGCAACGACAGGGGGAACACCGGGGAGCTGTTTTTT
CDR3 protein: CASSNDRGNTGELFF

clone size: NA
V gene: TRBV24-1
J gene: TRBJ2-3
D gene: TRBD2
CDR3 length: 15
CDR3 DNA: TGTGCCACCAGTGGGGGACTAGCGTACACAGATACGCAGTATTTT
CDR3 protein: CATSGGLAYTDTQYF

clone size: NA
V gene: TRBV6-2/TRBV6-3
J gene: TRBJ1-1
D gene: TRBD1
CDR3 length: 13
CDR3 DNA: TGTGCCAGCAGCGGACAGGTTTACACTGAAGCTTTCTTT
CDR3 protein: CASSGQVYTEAFF

clone size: NA
V gene: TRBV9
J gene: TRBJ1-1
D gene: NA
CDR3 length: 12
CDR3 DNA: TGTGCCAGCAGCGTAGAGGCGGGCCAAGCTTTCTTT
CDR3 protein: CASSVEAGQAFF

clone size: NA
V gene: TRBV5-6
J gene: TRBJ2-7
D gene: TRBD1
CDR3 length: 13
CDR3 DNA: TGTGCCAGCAGCTTTACAGGGGCCTCCGAGCAGTACTTC
CDR3 protein: CASSFTGASEQYF

clone size: NA
V gene: TRBV20-1
J gene: TRBJ1-1
D gene: NA
CDR3 length: 11
CDR3 DNA: TGCAGTGCTAGGCGACAGCTTGAAGCTTTCTTT
CDR3 protein: CSARRQLEAFF

clone size: NA
V gene: TRBV30
J gene: TRBJ1-3
D gene: TRBD1
CDR3 length: 13
CDR3 DNA: TGTGCCTGGGTAATGGGACAGGGCGACACCATATATTTT
CDR3 protein: CAWVMGQGDTIYF

clone size: NA
V gene: TRBV7-2
J gene: TRBJ2-7
D gene: TRBD1
CDR3 length: 15
CDR3 DNA: TGTGCCAGCAGCTTAGCGGCGACAGGGGCCTACGAGCAGTACTTC
CDR3 protein: CASSLAATGAYEQYF

clone size: once
V gene: TRBV19
J gene: TRBJ1-2
D gene: TRBD1
CDR3 length: 17
CDR3 DNA: TGTGCCAGTAGTATAGATCTCTCCGACAGGGGGAACTATGGCTACACCTTC
CDR3 protein: CASSIDLSDRGNYGYTF

clone size: NA
V gene: TRBV9
J gene: TRBJ2-7
D gene: NA
CDR3 length: 15
CDR3 DNA: TGTGCCAGCAGTAGATCCTGGGGGCCCTCGGGCGAGCAGTACTTC
CDR3 protein: CASSRSWGPSGEQYF

clone size: NA
V gene: TRBV2
J gene: TRBJ1-6
D gene: NA
CDR3 length: 16
CDR3 DNA: TGTGCCAGCATTACAGTGGAAAGCTCCTATAATTCACCCCTCCACTTT
CDR3 protein: CASITVESSYNSPLHF